This T cell receptor beta chain is drawn from a study of blood T cells in healthy people across ages. V trimming: 3 bases; J trimming: 11 bases; junction bases outside the gene matches: 18. Germline V lookup: CDR1 SGHRS, CDR2 YFSETQ. The CDR3 has 16 amino acids. Using a J-beta primer mix together with a sample-barcoded 5' primer, a second PCR was run for about 6 to 11 cycles. TCRdb re-called the 5' RACE reads through MiXCR, storing one row per CDR3 protein. The sample records around 690,000 distinct CDR3 sequences, approximately 59% being singletons. The receptor was derived from a man aged 55 to 70 in good health. The V and J genes are TRBV5-1 and TRBJ2-5, with TRBD2 matching over 8 bases. The specimen sequenced was blood. The CDR3 DNA reads TGCGCCAGCAGCTCCGGGGGGGCAGACTACTCCTACGGGCAGTACTTC. This gives the protein CASSSGGADYSYGQYF.